The source of this T cell receptor (beta chain) is a study of beta chain features in type 1 diabetes. About the research overall: Healthy donors and patients showed comparable age, gender and cell yields. About 110,000,000 sorted cells were examined across all samples.

Sorting gave populations that all exceeded 95% purity. The V segment lost 6 bases and the J segment 7 bases; nucleotides outside the gene matches: 10. Per the germline V gene, CDR1 is LNHDA and CDR2 is SQIVND (reference sequence). This CDR3 contains 15 residues. Reverse transcription of all isolated RNA meant that expressed TCRB transcripts were sequenced. The repertoire was sequenced with immunoSEQ multiplex PCR; TCRdb's copy has only in-frame clones and lacks some. The data contain under 300,000 clones, 20% of them singletons. General study findings and limits: Shorter TCRB CDR3s, moderately but significantly so, were found in Type 1 diabetes patients in all four CD4+ subsets.

To note about this clone: Its antigen is unidentified.

The sequencing input was naive CD4+ T cells from blood. The chain has TRBV19 and TRBJ2-1; 9 bases map to TRBD1. The TCR originated in a woman between 40 and 55 years old with type 1 diabetes. The CDR3 DNA sequence: TGTGCCAGTAGCGCCACAGGGGGCGTCGGGAATGAGCAGTTCTTC. This sequence encodes CASSATGGVGNEQFF.